A single sample is the source of the 5 T cell receptor beta chains below, sequenced in a study of blood T cell repertoires in COVID-19. Produced via immunoSEQ multiplex PCR; TCRdb's table is partial and in-frame only. The repertoire holds about 250,000 clones, with approximately 84% as singletons. Specimen: PBMCs or T cells enriched from blood (not recorded which). These receptors were collected from a man aged 35 to 55 who had recovered from COVID-19.

V and J are TRBV28 and TRBJ1-3; D not certain. Germline V gene data show CDR1 as MDHEN and CDR2 as SYDVKM. Trimming removed 2 bases from V and 0 bases from J, with 8 bases in between. CDR3 size: 15 residues. The CDR3 nucleotides read TGTGCCAGCAGTTTAATGGCAGGCTCTGGAAACACCATATATTTT. Translated, it gives CASSLMAGSGNTIYF.

This chain joins TRBV28 and TRBJ2-2; D gene uncertain. The CDR3 sequence is 14 residues long. V was cut by 4 bases and J by 4 bases, with 10 bases left in between. The germline V gene has CDR1 MDHEN and CDR2 SYDVKM. The CDR3 sequence: CASSWAGTTGELFF. For the CDR3, the DNA is TGTGCCAGCAGTTGGGCAGGTACCACCGGGGAGCTGTTTTTT.

The chain has TRBV24-1 and TRBJ2-1, with TRBD1 matching over 10 bases. Trimming took 3 bases from V and 4 from J; bases not matched to a gene: 2. Germline V gives CDR1 KGHDR, CDR2 SFDVKD. CDR3 length: 15 amino acids. The CDR3 sequence is CATSDRTGGYNEQFF. The CDR3 nucleotides are TGTGCCACCAGTGATCGGACAGGGGGGTACAATGAGCAGTTCTTC.

This clone was recorded once. This sample includes further DNA sequences coding for the same CDR3. V gene TRBV7-2 combines with J gene TRBJ2-1; 10 bases agree with TRBD2. This CDR3 comprises 15 residues. Germline V gene lookup returns CDR1 SGHTA and CDR2 FQGNSA. J gave up 3 bases and V 4 bases, and 3 bases lay outside the gene matches. The CDR3 region has the DNA TGTGCCAGCAGCTCTCGGACTAGCGGCTACAATGAGCAGTTCTTC. Translation gives CASSSRTSGYNEQFF.

The chain combines TRBV7-8 with TRBJ2-1, with D tentatively TRBD2 (7 bases). The germline V and J ends were trimmed by 0 bases and 0 bases, with 15 bases remaining between them. This CDR3 contains 18 residues. Germline values: CDR1 SGHVS, CDR2 FQNEAQ. The CDR3 nucleotides read TGTGCCAGCAGCTTAGCGCTTGCCGGGGGGCGCTCCTACAATGAGCAGTTCTTC. Amino acid sequence: CASSLALAGGRSYNEQFF.